This TCR beta chain was recovered during a study of CD8+ T cells in alopecia areata. As regards this clone: What it binds is not known. Genes and germline come from the mouse. Read data end 4 residues before the CDR3 end; the end is taken from the germline J gene. The same CDR3 can be traced to other DNA sequences in this sample.

Scientists pooled cutaneous lymph node cells and sorted them on CD4, CD8alpha, NKG2D, NKG2ACE and other markers. General study points: Sequences from scalp samples also cover resident alphabeta T cells of normal skin. Clonality exceeded that of normal scalp in lesional scalp, most notably in alopecia totalis/universalis. Patients showed less clear TCR sequence sharing than mice, possibly partly because of HLA diversity.

V was pared by 6 bases and J by 1 base, with 5 bases between. This CDR3 spans 12 amino acids. Germline loops: CDR1 FNHDT, CDR2 SITEND (reference sequence). In each case, RNA was isolated and then reverse transcribed into cDNA as the sequencing template. Assay used: immunoSEQ multiplex PCR; TCRdb lists only in-frame clones, some missing. Recorded here are around 290,000 clones, with no singletons, and the ten leading clones hold 0.9% to 1.5%. The sample consisted of CD4+ T cells sorted from a lymph node. This sequence originates from a C3H/HeJ mouse with alopecia areata. Strain MHC haplotype: H2-k. V and J are TRBV19 and TRBJ2-1; unclear D gene. The CDR3 spells CASTENYAEQFF. The DNA read from the CDR3 is TGTGCCAGCACAGAAAACTATGCT. Filled out from reference TRBV19 and TRBJ2-1, the complete variable domain reads GGIITQTPKFLIGQEGQKLTLKCQQNFNHDTMYWYRQDSGKGLRLIYYSITENDLQKGDLSEGYDASREKKSSFSLTVTSAQKNEMAVFLCASTENYAEQFFGPGTRLTVL.